This T cell receptor beta chain was captured by sequencing in a study of blood T cells in healthy people across ages. Study results and limitations: More naive CD4+ cells and higher diversity marked long-lived donors relative to aged donors. Naive and antigen-experienced cells were not separated, limiting conclusive comparison.

The CDR3 is 13 amino acids. V lost 10 bases, J lost 5 bases, and 17 bases lay in between. CDR1 and CDR2 from the germline V gene are MNHEY and SMNVEV (reference sequence). About this clonotype itself: Its antigen is still unknown.

It was with a sample-barcoded 5' primer and a J-beta primer mix that a second PCR of about 6 to 11 cycles was run. Each cDNA molecule carried a tag from a template-switch adaptor that contained 12 random nucleotides. There were at least 2.5 million CDR3-containing paired-end reads obtained from each sample. Each CDR3 protein gets one entry after TCRdb re-called the 5' RACE reads with MiXCR. The repertoire includes about 1.4 million distinct CDR3 sequences, approximately 59% of them detected once, and 6.5% to 8.5% sits in the top ten. Specimen: blood. This TCR came from a man in his late teens or twenties in good health. V is TRBV27 and J is TRBJ2-5; TRBD2 might be the D (6 bases). The CDR3 here is CATRAGGWETQYF. The CDR3, as DNA: TGTGCCACCAGGGCTGGGGGGTGGGAGACCCAGTACTTC.